The sequence of this T cell receptor (beta chain) was determined in a study of shared clonotypes between healthy human individuals. Profiling relied on immunoSEQ multiplex PCR, and the TCRdb table lists in-frame clones only, not all of them. The table has under 2.5 million clones, 80% to 95% seen once. Study-level points and caveats: A handful of donors had around 5% of their naive CD4 clonotypes in common. Researchers found naive subsets generally carried larger estimated richness than memory subsets. Non-shared clonotypes displayed generation probabilities falling below those of clonotypes present in all four donors. Only a few donors were included, so the genetic and exposure-history diversity represented was limited.

Between the trimmed V and J ends, which lost 0 bases and 3 bases, there was a span of 15 bases. CDR1 SGHRS and CDR2 YFSETQ come from the germline V gene. CDR3 length: 16 amino acids. Only one count was recorded for this clone. Its antigen is currently unknown. V usage is TRBV5-1 and J usage is TRBJ1-2, with unresolved D. What was sequenced was naive CD4+ T cells from PBMCs. Sample subset: CD45RA+ positively selected. The TCR originated in a man aged 18-30 years in good health. Some clones in this sample may be carry-over from other donors' samples. This chain's CDR3 is CASSLVVGSYDYGYTF. CDR3 nucleotides: TGCGCCAGCAGCTTGGTGGTGGGCTCTTACGACTATGGCTACACCTTC.